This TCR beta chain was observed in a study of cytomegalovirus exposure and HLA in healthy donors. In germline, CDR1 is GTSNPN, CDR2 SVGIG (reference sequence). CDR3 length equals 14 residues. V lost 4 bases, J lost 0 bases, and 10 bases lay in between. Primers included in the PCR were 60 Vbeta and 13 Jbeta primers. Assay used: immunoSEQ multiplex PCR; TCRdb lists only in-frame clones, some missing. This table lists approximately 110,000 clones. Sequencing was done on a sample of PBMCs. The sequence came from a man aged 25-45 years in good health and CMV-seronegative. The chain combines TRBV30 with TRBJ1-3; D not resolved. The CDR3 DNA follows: TGTGCCTGGAATTACGGGAACTCTGGAAACACCATATATTTT. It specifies CAWNYGNSGNTIYF.